The 26 T cell receptor beta chains below come from one sample, sequenced in a study of sequential checkpoint blockade in melanoma. Sequenced by immunoSEQ multiplex PCR; TCRdb stores in-frame clones only, minus some. The sample contains under 6,500 clones, more than 15% of which appear only once. Treatment: randomized to nivolumab then ipilimumab (arm A) or the reverse (arm B). Sequenced here: tumor tissue (inferred from file names), sampled from a patient given nivolumab and ipilimumab in sequence. The receptors here all came from a human donor with melanoma.

This clone was counted at least ten times. This chain links TRBV9 with TRBJ1-5; 7 nucleotides line up with TRBD1. The CDR3 length is 15 residues. CDR1 and CDR2 from the germline V gene are SGDLS and YYNGEE. V lost 0 bases to trimming and J lost 7 bases; unmatched junction nucleotides: 7. The CDR3 reads CASSVDGTASQPQHF. The DNA for the CDR3 is TGTGCCAGCAGCGTAGATGGGACAGCCTCCCAGCCCCAGCATTTT.

In this sample, this clone turned up a few times. This rearrangement joins TRBV7-4 to TRBJ2-2; D perhaps matches TRBD1 (6 bases). The CDR3 length is 13 residues. The V gene's germline CDR1 is SGHVT and CDR2 SQSDAQ. V shed 5 bases and J shed 6 bases, with 10 bases lying between them. The CDR3 coding sequence is TGTGCCAGCAGCGAACAGGGACCCGGGGAGCTGTTTTTT. It codes for CASSEQGPGELFF.

The chain has TRBV18 and TRBJ2-7; perhaps D is TRBD1 or TRBD2 (5 bases each). Germline lookup yields CDR1 KGHSH and CDR2 LQKENI. This CDR3 region has 16 residues. V lost 2 bases, J lost 6 bases, and 20 bases lay in between. The CDR3 loop reads CASSPLPGAKVGEQYF. The CDR3 nucleotides read TGTGCCAGCTCACCATTGCCCGGGGCCAAAGTAGGCGAGCAGTACTTC.

The rearrangement joins TRBV14 to TRBJ2-7; D is perhaps TRBD2 (5 bases). With 10 bases removed from V and 4 bases from J, the gap between germline ends came to 8 bases. Germline CDR1 reads SGHDN; CDR2 reads FVKESK. The CDR3 is 10 residues long. As DNA, the CDR3 is TGTGCCAACCGGAGGTACGAGCAGTACTTC. Translation gives CANRRYEQYF.

This clone was counted a few times. The chain carries TRBV6-1 and TRBJ2-7, with 7 bases fitting TRBD2. This CDR3 has 15 amino acids. Unmatched junction bases numbered 5, after V lost 1 base and J lost 2 bases. The V gene's germline CDR1 is MNHNS and CDR2 SASEGT. The chain's CDR3 is CASSEGLAETYEQYF. CDR3 DNA sequence: TGTGCCAGCAGTGAAGGGCTAGCGGAGACCTACGAGCAGTACTTC.

This clone came up many times. One end of the junction is discordant with germline, which a read error may explain. V and J are TRBV6-8 and TRBJ2-3; tentatively, D is TRBD1 (5 bases). Germline V lookup: CDR1 MNHGY, CDR2 SAAAGT. This CDR3 region has 13 residues. The CDR3 region is CASSDSGSDTQYF. CDR3 DNA: TGTGCCAGCAGTGACTCAGGGTCAGATACGCAGTATTTT.

On this clone: One end of the junction varies from germline; a read error may be responsible. CDR3 DNA: TGTGCCATCAGTGCCGGGGGGACCGTATGGTATAATTCACCCCTCCACTTT. Amino acid sequence: CAISAGGTVWYNSPLHF. The chain is built from TRBV6-8 and TRBJ1-6, with a weak D call TRBD1 (5 bases). Germline CDR1 reads MNHGY; CDR2 reads SAAAGT. This CDR3 has 17 amino acids.

This clone is deemed medium-sized. The chain carries TRBV6-8 and TRBJ2-3; D is unclear. Trimming removed 5 bases from V and 4 bases from J, with 7 bases in between. The germline CDR1 and CDR2 sequences are MNHGY and SAAAGT. The CDR3 runs 12 residues. The DNA for the CDR3 is TGTGCCAGCAGTAGTAGTCCAGATACGCAGTATTTT. Translating it yields CASSSSPDTQYF.

This clone was seen a handful of times. V and J are TRBV28 and TRBJ2-7; 7 nucleotides line up with TRBD1. V was pared by 6 bases and J by 2 bases, with 7 bases of the junction left unmatched. This CDR3 has 14 amino acids. Germline CDR1 and CDR2: MDHEN and SYDVKM. In DNA, the CDR3 is TGTGCCAGCAGACCCCAACAGGGGCCCTACGAGCAGTACTTC. It encodes CASRPQQGPYEQYF.

This clone was found a few times. The V call is TRBV28, the J call TRBJ2-1; D possibly matches TRBD1 or TRBD2 (5 bases each). The germline V gene encodes CDR1 MDHEN and CDR2 SYDVKM. There are 15 residues in the CDR3. The V and J ends lost 3 bases and 4 bases respectively, with 13 bases between them. The chain's CDR3 is CASSLASGPYNEQFF. The CDR3 nucleotides are TGTGCCAGCAGTTTGGCGTCGGGGCCTTACAATGAGCAGTTCTTC.

This clone is judged medium-sized (0.01 to 0.1%). This chain links TRBV11-3 with TRBJ1-6; maybe TRBD1 (5 bases). From germline, CDR1 is SGHNT and CDR2 YENEEA. The CDR3 length is 17 residues. The V gene lost 0 bases and the J gene lost 3 bases, with 12 bases spanning the gap. Here the CDR3 reads CASSLDVGPIYNSPLHF. CDR3 DNA sequence: TGTGCCAGCAGCTTAGATGTGGGGCCAATCTATAATTCACCCCTCCACTTT.

The J gene is TRBJ1-4, the V gene TRBV30; D is uncertain. Trimming shortened V by 0 bases and J by 0 bases, and 5 bases separated the two germline ends. The germline CDR1 and CDR2 sequences are GTSNPN and SVGIG (reference sequence). This CDR3 contains 14 residues. The CDR3 bases are TGTGCCTGGAGTGTGGGGTCAACTAATGAAAAACTGTTTTTT. Protein product: CAWSVGSTNEKLFF.

The chain recombines TRBV28 with TRBJ2-7, with D tentatively TRBD1 or TRBD2 (5 bases each). V lost 7 bases and J 4 bases, leaving 17 bases between the germline ends. The CDR3 consists of 14 residues. The germline V gene encodes CDR1 MDHEN and CDR2 SYDVKM. The CDR3 loop is CASILRDRPYEQYF. The CDR3 DNA reads TGTGCCAGCATCCTTCGGGACCGACCATACGAGCAGTACTTC. Full variable domain (missing parts from reference TRBV28 and TRBJ2-7): DVKVTQSSRYLVKRTGEKVFLECVQDMDHENMFWYRQDPGLGLRLIYFSYDVKMKEKGDIPEGYSVSREKKERFSLILESASTNQTSMYLCASILRDRPYEQYFGPGTRLTVT.

V usage is TRBV19 and J usage is TRBJ1-2; D is perhaps TRBD1 (5 bases). CDR3 length equals 14 residues. The germline V gene has CDR1 LNHDA and CDR2 SQIVND (reference sequence). The CDR3 spells CATNVRGDDYGYTF. CDR3 nucleotide sequence: TGTGCAACAAACGTCCGGGGCGACGACTATGGCTACACCTTC.

The CDR3 DNA reads TGTGCCAGCAGGTCAGGGTATAGTTCCTATAATTCACCCCTCCACTTT. Its protein is CASRSGYSSYNSPLHF. The chain combines TRBV28 with TRBJ1-6; perhaps TRBD1 as D (5 bases). Trimming pared 6 bases from V and 1 base from J, leaving 13 bases between. Looked up from germline, CDR1 is MDHEN and CDR2 is SYDVKM. The CDR3 is made up of 16 amino acids.

This clone appeared a few times. The gene calls are TRBV11-3 and TRBJ2-3; D unclear. Germline values: CDR1 SGHNT, CDR2 YENEEA. Trimming left V 4 bases short and J 3 bases short, with 17 bases between. CDR3 length: 16 amino acids. The CDR3 region is CASSSPETRITDTQYF. The DNA of the CDR3 is TGTGCCAGCAGCTCCCCGGAGACCCGCATTACAGATACGCAGTATTTT.

This clone is labeled medium-sized. The gene calls are TRBV6-1 and TRBJ1-2, with TRBD1 matching 8 bases. The CDR3 covers 15 residues. The V gene end was trimmed by 1 base and the J gene end by 8 bases; junction bases not matched to a gene: 9. CDR1 is MNHNS, CDR2 SASEGT, per germline. In DNA form, the CDR3 reads TGTGCCAGCAGTGAAGGCGGACAGGGAATAGGAGGCTACACCTTC. It encodes CASSEGGQGIGGYTF.

This clone turned up a few times. The chain couples TRBV6-8 to TRBJ2-1; D possibly matches TRBD1 or TRBD2 (5 bases each). The CDR3 is 19 amino acids. Trimming pared 4 bases from V and 6 bases from J, leaving 28 bases between. Germline-derived CDR1 and CDR2 are MNHGY and SAAAGT. For the CDR3, the DNA is TGTGCCAGCAGTTCCCTCCTTACCAGGGCGAGGGACCTGCTCAATGAGCAGTTCTTC. Translated, it gives CASSSLLTRARDLLNEQFF.

By share of the sample, this clone is medium-sized. This sequence joins TRBV15 and TRBJ1-1; the match to TRBD1 covers 9 bases. Germline V lookup: CDR1 LNHNV, CDR2 YYDKDF (reference sequence). The CDR3 is made up of 14 amino acids. The V gene end was trimmed by 5 bases and the J gene end by 4 bases; junction bases not matched to a gene: 5. The CDR3 here is CATSVQGAGTEAFF. The CDR3 DNA reads as TGTGCCACCAGCGTACAGGGGGCCGGCACTGAAGCTTTCTTT.

The sample holds many counts of this clone. The rearrangement joins TRBV11-3 to TRBJ2-5; D may be TRBD1 (6 bases). Germline CDR1 SGHNT, CDR2 YENEEA. The germline V and J ends were trimmed by 5 bases and 5 bases, with 15 bases remaining between them. The CDR3 runs to 14 residues. CDR3 residues: CASSETGIRETQYF. CDR3 DNA: TGTGCCAGCAGCGAAACAGGGATTCGGGAGACCCAGTACTTC.

This clone was counted only a few times. The chain links TRBV6-8 to TRBJ2-1; the D gene could be TRBD1 or TRBD2 (5 bases each). The CDR3 contains 14 residues. Trimming shortened V by 10 bases and J by 7 bases, and 20 bases separated the two germline ends. CDR1 is MNHGY and CDR2 is SAAAGT in the germline V gene. The CDR3 region is CAISGENPGNEQFF. The CDR3 DNA reads TGTGCCATCAGCGGTGAGAACCCAGGGAATGAGCAGTTCTTC.

The chain employs TRBV19 and TRBJ2-7, with 8 bases fitting TRBD1. The V and J ends lost 2 bases and 6 bases, in that order; junction bases with no gene match: 12. The CDR3 extends over 16 amino acids. Germline V CDR1 and CDR2: LNHDA, SQIVND (reference sequence). The CDR3 here is CASSIRPTGGSSEQYF. CDR3 sequence (DNA): TGTGCCAGTAGTATACGCCCCACAGGGGGTTCGTCCGAGCAGTACTTC. The variable domain in full, with the rest retrieved from reference TRBV19 and TRBJ2-7, is DGGITQSPKYLFRKEGQNVTLSCEQNLNHDAMYWYRQDPGQGLRLIYYSQIVNDFQKGDIAEGYSVSREKKESFPLTVTSAQKNPTAFYLCASSIRPTGGSSEQYFGPGTRLTVT.

This clone rates as medium-sized. The J gene is TRBJ2-7, the V gene TRBV9; 7 positions agree with TRBD1. The CDR3 covers 13 residues. The germline V gene encodes CDR1 SGDLS and CDR2 YYNGEE. After removal of 6 bases from V and 6 bases from J, the junction contained 9 bases not matched to a gene. The CDR3 is CASTTGTVGEQYF. The DNA of the CDR3 is TGTGCCAGCACCACCGGGACAGTAGGCGAGCAGTACTTC.

DNA for the CDR3: TGTGCCAGCAGTTACGAGGGGGCCGGGGAGCTGTTTTTT. Amino acid sequence: CASSYEGAGELFF. This sequence joins TRBV6-8 and TRBJ2-2; a weak D match, TRBD1 (6 bases). Trimming shortened V by 2 bases and J by 6 bases, and 7 bases separated the two germline ends. Germline CDR1 is MNHGY and CDR2 is SAAAGT. The CDR3 totals 13 residues.

This chain connects TRBV19 to TRBJ1-5; D is ambiguous. The V and J ends lost 3 bases and 3 bases respectively, with 15 bases between them. The CDR3 is 16 residues long. CDR1 LNHDA and CDR2 SQIVND come from the germline V gene (reference sequence). CDR3: CASSMWAVGDNQPQHF. The CDR3 DNA sequence: TGTGCCAGTAGTATGTGGGCCGTCGGGGACAATCAGCCCCAGCATTTT.

The V gene is TRBV30, the J gene TRBJ2-7; unclear D gene. Germline V lookup: CDR1 GTSNPN, CDR2 SVGIG (reference sequence). Trimming pared 4 bases from V and 4 bases from J, leaving 11 bases between. The CDR3 extends over 12 amino acids. The CDR3 nucleotides are TGTGCCTGGAACGAAGGAGAATACGAGCAGTACTTC. It yields the protein CAWNEGEYEQYF.